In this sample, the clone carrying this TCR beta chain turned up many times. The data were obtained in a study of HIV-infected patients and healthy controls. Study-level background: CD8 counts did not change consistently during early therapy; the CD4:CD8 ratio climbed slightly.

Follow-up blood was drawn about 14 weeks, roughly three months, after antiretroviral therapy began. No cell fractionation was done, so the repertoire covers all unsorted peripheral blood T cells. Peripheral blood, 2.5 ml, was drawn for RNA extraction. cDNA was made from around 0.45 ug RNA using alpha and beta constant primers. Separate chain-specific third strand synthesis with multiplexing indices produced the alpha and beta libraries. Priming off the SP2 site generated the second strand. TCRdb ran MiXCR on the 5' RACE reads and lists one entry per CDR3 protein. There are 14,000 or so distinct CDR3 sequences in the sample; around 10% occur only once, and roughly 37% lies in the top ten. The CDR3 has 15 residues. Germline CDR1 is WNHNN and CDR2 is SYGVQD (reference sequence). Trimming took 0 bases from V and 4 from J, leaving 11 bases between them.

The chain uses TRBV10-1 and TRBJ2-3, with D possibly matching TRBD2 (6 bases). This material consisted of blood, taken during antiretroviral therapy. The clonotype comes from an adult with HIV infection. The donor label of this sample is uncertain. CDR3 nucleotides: TGCGCCAGCAGTGAGTCGTGGAGGGGACCAGATACGCAGTATTTT. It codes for CASSESWRGPDTQYF.